This T cell receptor beta chain was obtained from a study of CD8+ T cells in alopecia areata. Study as a whole: Treatment comprised oral tofacitinib, 5 to 10 mg twice daily, in treated patients. Overall study findings and caveats: Tofacitinib significantly decreased scalp clonality and expanded CD8+ clones among top 100. In blood and scalp, many expanded lesional clones persisted during tofacitinib.

cDNA reverse transcribed from extracted RNA served as the sequencing template. Using immunoSEQ multiplex PCR, the repertoire was profiled, and TCRdb retains in-frame clones only, with some absent. Of 95,000 to 150,000 clones in the sample, roughly 55% are singletons; the top ten hold 4.5% to 6%. Treatment specified: oral pan-JAK inhibitor, 5-10 mg twice daily. Isolation of CD4+ and CD8+ T cells from PBMCs was achieved by sorting. The germline V gene encodes CDR1 SGDLS and CDR2 YYNGEE. V dropped 0 bases and J dropped 12; count of bases not matched to a gene: 11. This CDR3 has 15 amino acids. On this clone itself: Its antigen is unidentified.

The chain combines TRBV9 with TRBJ2-3; 9 bases map to TRBD1. Here the sequenced sample was CD4+ T cells sorted from blood, taken at week 4, from a patient treated with tofacitinib. The TCR originated in a human donor with alopecia areata. As DNA, the CDR3 is TGTGCCAGCAGCGTAGATCCTGGACAGGGGTTTTCTCAGTATTTT. Protein sequence: CASSVDPGQGFSQYF.